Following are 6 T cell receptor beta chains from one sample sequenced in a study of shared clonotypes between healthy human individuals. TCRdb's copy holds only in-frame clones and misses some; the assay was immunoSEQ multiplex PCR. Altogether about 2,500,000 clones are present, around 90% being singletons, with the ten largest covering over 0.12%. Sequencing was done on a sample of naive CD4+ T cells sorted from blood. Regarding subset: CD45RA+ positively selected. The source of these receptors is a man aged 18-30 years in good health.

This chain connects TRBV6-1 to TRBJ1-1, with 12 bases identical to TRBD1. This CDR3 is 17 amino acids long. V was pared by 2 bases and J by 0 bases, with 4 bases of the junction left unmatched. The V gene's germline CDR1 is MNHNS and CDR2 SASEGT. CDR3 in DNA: TGTGCCAGCAGTGAATGGGACAGGGGGCCGGTGAACACTGAAGCTTTCTTT. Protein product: CASSEWDRGPVNTEAFF.

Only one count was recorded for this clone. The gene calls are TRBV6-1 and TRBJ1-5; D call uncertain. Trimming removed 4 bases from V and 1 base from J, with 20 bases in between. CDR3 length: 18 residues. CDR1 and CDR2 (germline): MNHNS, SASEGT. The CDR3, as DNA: TGTGCCAGCAGTGGTTCAGGTGGCGGTCGGGCCAGCAATCAGCCCCAGCATTTT. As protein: CASSGSGGGRASNQPQHF.

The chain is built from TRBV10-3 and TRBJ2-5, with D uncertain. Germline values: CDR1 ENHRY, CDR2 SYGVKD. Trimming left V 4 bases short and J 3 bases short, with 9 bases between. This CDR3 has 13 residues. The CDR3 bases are TGTGCCATCAGTGCTTCAACCAAAGAGACCCAGTACTTC. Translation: CAISASTKETQYF.

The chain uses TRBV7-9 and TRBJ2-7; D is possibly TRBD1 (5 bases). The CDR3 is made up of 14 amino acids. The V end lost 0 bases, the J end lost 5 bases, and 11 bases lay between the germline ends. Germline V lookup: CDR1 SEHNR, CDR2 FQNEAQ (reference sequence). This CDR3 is CASSLAGVSNEQYF. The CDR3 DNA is TGTGCCAGCAGCTTAGCAGGGGTTTCTAACGAGCAGTACTTC.

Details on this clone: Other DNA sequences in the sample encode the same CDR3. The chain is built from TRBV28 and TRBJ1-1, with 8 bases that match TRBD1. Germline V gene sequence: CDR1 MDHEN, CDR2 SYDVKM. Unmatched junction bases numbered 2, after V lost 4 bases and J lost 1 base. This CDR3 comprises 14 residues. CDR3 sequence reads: CASSSGTGNTEAFF. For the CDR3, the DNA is TGTGCCAGCAGTTCAGGGACAGGGAACACTGAAGCTTTCTTT.

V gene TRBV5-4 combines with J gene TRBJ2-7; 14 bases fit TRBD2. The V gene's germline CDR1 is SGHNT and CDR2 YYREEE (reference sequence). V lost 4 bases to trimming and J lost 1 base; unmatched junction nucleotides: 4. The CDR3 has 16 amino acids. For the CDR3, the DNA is TGTGCCAGCAGCAGGACTAGCGGGGGGCTTTCCTACGAGCAGTACTTC. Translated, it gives CASSRTSGGLSYEQYF. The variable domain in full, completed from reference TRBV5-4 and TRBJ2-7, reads ETGVTQSPTHLIKTRGQQVTLRCSSQSGHNTVSWYQQALGQGPQFIFQYYREEENGRGNFPPRFSGLQFPNYSSELNVNALELDDSALYLCASSRTSGGLSYEQYFGPGTRLTVT.